Described below is a single T cell receptor (beta chain) sequence and its context. Its antigen is unidentified. These data originate in a study of T cell responses to AZD1222 COVID-19 vaccine. Findings of the study overall: Close to half of all spike-specific TCRs reportedly target regions of the variants that are unmutated. Most donors were white British, females outnumbered males, and clonal diversity was possibly underestimated. The CD4 TCRs associated with vaccination extended across spike and predominated at 160-218 and 743-854. Spike-specific TCR depth and breadth grew after two AZD1222 doses.

CDR1 and CDR2 from the germline V gene are WSHSY and SAAADI. V lost 2 bases and J lost 4, with 12 bases in between. The CDR3 extends over 14 amino acids. Here immunoSEQ multiplex PCR was the method, and the copy in TCRdb shows in-frame clones only, minus some. Among under 70,000 clones listed, around 89% were seen once. The rearrangement links TRBV10-2 to TRBJ2-7; D possibly corresponds to TRBD1 (5 bases). The receptor's source is an adult who received the AZD1222 COVID-19 vaccine. The sequencing used peripheral blood, collected 28 days after the second AZD1222 dose. The chain's CDR3 is CASSERGDHYEQYF. Written as DNA, the CDR3 is TGCGCCAGCAGTGAGAGGGGCGATCATTACGAGCAGTACTTC.